These 9 T cell receptor beta chains were sequenced from one sample in a study of T cell changes during pregnancy in multiple sclerosis. TCRdb's copy holds only in-frame clones and misses some; the assay was immunoSEQ multiplex PCR. The sample includes tens of thousands of clones, 92% of them seen just once. Sample: peripheral blood, taken in the first trimester of pregnancy. Receptors originate from a female donor with multiple sclerosis, enrolled in a pregnancy study.

V gene TRBV4-1 combines with J gene TRBJ2-7; 10 positions agree with TRBD1. CDR3 length: 15 amino acids. Per the germline V gene, CDR1 is MGHRA and CDR2 is YSYEKL. The junction had 8 bases not matched to a gene; V was cut back by 5 bases and J by 4 bases. CDR3 DNA sequence: TGCGCCAGCAGCTACGTCCCGGGACAGGGGTACGAGCAGTACTTC. The encoded protein is CASSYVPGQGYEQYF.

The V gene is TRBV27, the J gene TRBJ2-1, with a tentative D call TRBD2 (6 bases). V lost 3 bases, J lost 6 bases, and 6 bases lay in between. Germline CDR1 is MNHEY and CDR2 is SMNVEV (reference sequence). The CDR3 is 12 amino acids. This CDR3 is CASSFGSNEQFF. DNA of the CDR3: TGTGCCAGCAGTTTCGGGAGCAATGAGCAGTTCTTC.

The genes are TRBV13 and TRBJ2-7; D is possibly TRBD1 (6 bases). This CDR3 has 15 residues. V lost 4 bases, J lost 6 bases, and 19 bases lay in between. Germline CDR1 PRHDT, CDR2 FYEKMQ (reference sequence). The CDR3 here is CASSYGLGAGFEQYF. The CDR3 DNA is TGTGCCAGCAGCTATGGACTGGGGGCGGGTTTCGAGCAGTACTTC.

This clone was detected only once. The chain employs TRBV6-1 and TRBJ1-5; tentative D call: TRBD1 (5 bases). The ends were cut back, 7 bases at V and 4 bases at J, with 11 bases in the middle. The V gene's germline CDR1 is MNHNS and CDR2 SASEGT. This CDR3 has 13 amino acids. The CDR3 reads CASMTVRNQPQHF. CDR3 sequence (DNA): TGTGCCAGCATGACAGTCCGAAATCAGCCCCAGCATTTT.

This chain connects TRBV6-1 to TRBJ2-7; no definite D call. Germline CDR1 and CDR2: MNHNS and SASEGT. Between the trimmed V and J ends, which lost 1 base and 2 bases, there was a span of 6 bases. The CDR3 runs 13 residues. CDR3 residues: CASSEGLPYEQYF. Here the CDR3 DNA reads TGTGCCAGCAGTGAAGGTCTTCCCTACGAGCAGTACTTC.

The genes are TRBV11-2 and TRBJ1-1; 8 bases match TRBD1. The CDR3 is 15 residues long. The V gene's germline CDR1 is SGHAT and CDR2 FQNNGV. The junction had 3 bases not matched to a gene; V was cut back by 0 bases and J by 3 bases. The CDR3 loop reads CASSLEGQVYTEAFF. The CDR3 DNA reads as TGTGCCAGCAGCTTAGAGGGACAGGTGTACACTGAAGCTTTCTTT.

V is TRBV2 and J is TRBJ2-7, with 7 bases matching TRBD1. Germline values: CDR1 SNHLY, CDR2 FYNNEI. The V gene end was trimmed by 4 bases and the J gene end by 1 base; junction bases not matched to a gene: 1. The CDR3 totals 13 residues. The CDR3 bases are TGTGCCAGCAGTGGGGACAGTTCCTACGAGCAGTACTTC. Its translation: CASSGDSSYEQYF.

The chain employs TRBV28 and TRBJ1-2, with 8 bases fitting TRBD1. The CDR3 spans 15 residues. The germline CDR1 and CDR2 sequences are MDHEN and SYDVKM. The V and J ends lost 4 bases and 3 bases, in that order; junction bases with no gene match: 7. The DNA of the CDR3 is TGTGCCAGCAGTTCTGGGACAGGCCTACACTATGGCTACACCTTC. This sequence encodes CASSSGTGLHYGYTF.

This clone was seen a few times. The rearrangement joins TRBV7-6 to TRBJ1-1; D perhaps matches TRBD1 (6 bases). This CDR3 has 13 residues. The germline gives CDR1 SGHVS, CDR2 FNYEAQ. V was pared by 3 bases and J by 3 bases, with 8 bases between. CDR3 DNA sequence: TGTGCCAGCAGCTTTAACAGGGACACTGAAGCTTTCTTT. Amino acid sequence: CASSFNRDTEAFF.